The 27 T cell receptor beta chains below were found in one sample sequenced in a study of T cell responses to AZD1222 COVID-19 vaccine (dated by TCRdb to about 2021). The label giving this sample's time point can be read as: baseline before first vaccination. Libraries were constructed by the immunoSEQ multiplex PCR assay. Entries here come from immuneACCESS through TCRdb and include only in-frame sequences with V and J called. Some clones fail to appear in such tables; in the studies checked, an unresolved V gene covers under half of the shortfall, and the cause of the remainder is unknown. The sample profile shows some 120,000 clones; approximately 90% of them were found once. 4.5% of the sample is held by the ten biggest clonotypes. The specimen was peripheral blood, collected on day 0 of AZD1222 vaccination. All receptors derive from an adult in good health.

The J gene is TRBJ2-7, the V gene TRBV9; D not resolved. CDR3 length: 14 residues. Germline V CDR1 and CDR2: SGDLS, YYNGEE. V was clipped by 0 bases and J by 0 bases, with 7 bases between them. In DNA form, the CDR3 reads TGTGCCAGCAGCGTAGCGGCGCTCTCCTACGAGCAGTACTTC. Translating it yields CASSVAALSYEQYF.

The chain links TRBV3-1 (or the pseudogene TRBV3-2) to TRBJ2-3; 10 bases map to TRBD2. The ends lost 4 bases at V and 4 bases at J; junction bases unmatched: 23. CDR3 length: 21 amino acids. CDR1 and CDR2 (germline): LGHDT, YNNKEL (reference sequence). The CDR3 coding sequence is TGTGCCAGCAGCCCCCATCCGGGAGTCTGGGAGCGGGGGGGCGGGTCAGATACGCAGTATTTT. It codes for CASSPHPGVWERGGGSDTQYF.

Written as DNA, the CDR3 is TGTGCCAGCAGCAAACCTGGGGTCAGTTTCTTTGGGAACTCTGGGGCCAACGTCCTGACTTTC. Its protein is CASSKPGVSFFGNSGANVLTF. The gene calls are TRBV21-1 and TRBJ2-6. TRBV21-1 corresponds to a pseudogene. CDR3 size: 21 residues.

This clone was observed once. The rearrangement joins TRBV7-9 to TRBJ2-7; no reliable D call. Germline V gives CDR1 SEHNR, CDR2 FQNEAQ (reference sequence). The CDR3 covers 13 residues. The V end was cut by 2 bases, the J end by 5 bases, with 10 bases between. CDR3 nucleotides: TGTGCCAGCAGCTTACCCTCTGTCGACGAGCAGTACTTC. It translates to CASSLPSVDEQYF.

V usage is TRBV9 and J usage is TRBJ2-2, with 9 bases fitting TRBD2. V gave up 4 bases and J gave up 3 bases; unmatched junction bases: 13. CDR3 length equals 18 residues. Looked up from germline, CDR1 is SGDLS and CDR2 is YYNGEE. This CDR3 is CASSPRTVQRGDTGELFF. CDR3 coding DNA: TGTGCCAGCAGCCCCAGGACAGTTCAGCGGGGGGACACCGGGGAGCTGTTTTTT. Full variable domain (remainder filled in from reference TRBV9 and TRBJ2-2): DSGVTQTPKHLITATGQRVTLRCSPRSGDLSVYWYQQSLDQGLQFLIQYYNGEERAKGNILERFSAQQFPDLHSELNLSSLELGDSALYFCASSPRTVQRGDTGELFFGEGSRLTVL.

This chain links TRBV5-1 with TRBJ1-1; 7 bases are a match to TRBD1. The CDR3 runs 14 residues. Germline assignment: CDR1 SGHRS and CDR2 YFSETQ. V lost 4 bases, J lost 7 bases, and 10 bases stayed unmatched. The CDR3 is CASSTGQDLSEAFF. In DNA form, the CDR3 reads TGCGCCAGCAGCACCGGACAGGACCTTAGTGAAGCTTTCTTT.

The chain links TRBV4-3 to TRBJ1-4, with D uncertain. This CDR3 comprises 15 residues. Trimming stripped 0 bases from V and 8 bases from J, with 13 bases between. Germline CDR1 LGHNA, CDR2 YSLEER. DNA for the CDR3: TGCGCCAGCAGCCAAGATAGGAGGGTTGGGGAAAAACTGTTTTTT. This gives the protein CASSQDRRVGEKLFF.

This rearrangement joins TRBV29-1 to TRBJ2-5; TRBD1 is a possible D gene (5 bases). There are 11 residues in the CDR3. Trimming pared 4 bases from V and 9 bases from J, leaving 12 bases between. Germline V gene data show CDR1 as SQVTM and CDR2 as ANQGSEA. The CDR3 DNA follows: TGCAGCGTTGTACAGGTTGGAGCCCAGTACTTC. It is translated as CSVVQVGAQYF.

This CDR3 is CASSLVVLTQYF. The CDR3 region has the DNA TGTGCCAGCAGCTTAGTGGTCCTCACCCAGTACTTC. The chain combines TRBV7-2 with TRBJ2-5, with D hard to call. V lost 1 base and J 8 bases, leaving 8 bases between the germline ends. This CDR3 is built from 12 residues. Germline CDR1 and CDR2: SGHTA and FQGNSA.

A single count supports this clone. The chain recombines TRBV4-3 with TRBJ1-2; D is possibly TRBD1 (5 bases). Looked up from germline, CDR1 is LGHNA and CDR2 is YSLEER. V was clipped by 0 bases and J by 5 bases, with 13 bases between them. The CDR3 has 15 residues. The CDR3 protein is CASSQDLGDRYGYTF. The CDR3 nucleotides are TGCGCCAGCAGCCAAGATTTGGGGGACCGATATGGCTACACCTTC.

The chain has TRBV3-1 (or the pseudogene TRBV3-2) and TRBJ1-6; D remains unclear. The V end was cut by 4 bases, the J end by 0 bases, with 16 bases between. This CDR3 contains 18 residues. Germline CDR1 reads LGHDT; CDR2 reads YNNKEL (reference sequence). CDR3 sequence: CASSPGPPTASYNSPLHF. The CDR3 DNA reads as TGTGCCAGCAGCCCCGGCCCCCCTACAGCCTCCTATAATTCACCCCTCCACTTT.

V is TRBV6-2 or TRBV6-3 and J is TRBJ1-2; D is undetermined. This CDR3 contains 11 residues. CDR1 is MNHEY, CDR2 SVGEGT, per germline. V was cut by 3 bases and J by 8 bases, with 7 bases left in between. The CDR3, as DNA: TGTGCCAGCAGTTATAGTATCGGCTACACCTTC. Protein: CASSYSIGYTF.

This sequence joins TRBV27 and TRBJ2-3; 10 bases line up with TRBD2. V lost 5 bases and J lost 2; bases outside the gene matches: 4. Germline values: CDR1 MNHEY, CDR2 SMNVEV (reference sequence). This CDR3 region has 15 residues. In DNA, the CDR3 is TGTGCCAGCAGTGATAGCGGGGGGTTCACAGATACGCAGTATTTT. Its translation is CASSDSGGFTDTQYF.

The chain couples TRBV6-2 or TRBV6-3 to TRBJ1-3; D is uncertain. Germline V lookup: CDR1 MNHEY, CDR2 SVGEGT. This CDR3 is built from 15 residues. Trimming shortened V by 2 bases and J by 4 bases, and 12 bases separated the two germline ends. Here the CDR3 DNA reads TGTGCCAGCAGTTACCGTCGGACGGAAGGAAACACCATATATTTT. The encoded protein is CASSYRRTEGNTIYF.

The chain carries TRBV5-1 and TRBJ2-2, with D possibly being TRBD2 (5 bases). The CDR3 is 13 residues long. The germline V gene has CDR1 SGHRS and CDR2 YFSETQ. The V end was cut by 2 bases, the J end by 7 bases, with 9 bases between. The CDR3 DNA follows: TGCGCCAGCAGCTTTAGCGAAGACGGGGAGCTGTTTTTT. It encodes CASSFSEDGELFF.

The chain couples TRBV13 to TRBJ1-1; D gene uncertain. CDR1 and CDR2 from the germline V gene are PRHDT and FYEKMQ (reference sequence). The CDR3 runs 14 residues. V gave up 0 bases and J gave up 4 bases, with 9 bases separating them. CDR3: CASSLGRRPTEAFF. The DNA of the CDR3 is TGTGCCAGCAGCTTAGGGCGCCGGCCCACTGAAGCTTTCTTT.

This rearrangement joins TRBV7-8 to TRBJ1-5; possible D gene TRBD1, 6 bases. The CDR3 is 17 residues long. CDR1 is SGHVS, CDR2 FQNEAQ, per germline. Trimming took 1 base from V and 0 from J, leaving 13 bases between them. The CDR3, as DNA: TGTGCCAGCAGCTTAGAGGGGGGGTTATATAGCAATCAGCCCCAGCATTTT. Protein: CASSLEGGLYSNQPQHF.

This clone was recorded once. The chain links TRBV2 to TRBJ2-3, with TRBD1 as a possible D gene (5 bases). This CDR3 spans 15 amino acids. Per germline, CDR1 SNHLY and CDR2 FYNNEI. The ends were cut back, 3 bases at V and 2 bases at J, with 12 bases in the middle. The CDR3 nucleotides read TGTGCCAGCAGTGATGGACACTTAGCCACAGATACGCAGTATTTT. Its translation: CASSDGHLATDTQYF.

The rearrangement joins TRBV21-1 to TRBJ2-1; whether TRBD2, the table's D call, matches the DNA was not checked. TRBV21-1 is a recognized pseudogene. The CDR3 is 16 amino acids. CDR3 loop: CASSKERGASYNEQFF. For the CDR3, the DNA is TGTGCCAGCAGCAAAGAGCGGGGCGCCTCCTACAATGAGCAGTTCTTC.

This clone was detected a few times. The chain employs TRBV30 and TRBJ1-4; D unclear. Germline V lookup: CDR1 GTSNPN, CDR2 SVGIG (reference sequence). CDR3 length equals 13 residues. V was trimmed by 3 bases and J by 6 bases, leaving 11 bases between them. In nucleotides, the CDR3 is TGTGCCTGGAGAATACGATGGGATGAAAAACTGTTTTTT. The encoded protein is CAWRIRWDEKLFF.

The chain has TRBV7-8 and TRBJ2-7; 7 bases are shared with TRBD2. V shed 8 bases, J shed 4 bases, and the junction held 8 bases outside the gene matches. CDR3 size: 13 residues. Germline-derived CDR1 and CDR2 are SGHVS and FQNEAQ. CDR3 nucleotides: TGTGCCAGCCGACGATGGGGGGGGTACGAGCAGTACTTC. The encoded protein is CASRRWGGYEQYF. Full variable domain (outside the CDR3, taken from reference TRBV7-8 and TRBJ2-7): GAGVSQSPRYKVAKRGQDVALRCDPISGHVSLFWYQQALGQGPEFLTYFQNEAQLDKSGLPSDRFFAERPEGSVSTLKIQRTQQEDSAVYLCASRRWGGYEQYFGPGTRLTVT.

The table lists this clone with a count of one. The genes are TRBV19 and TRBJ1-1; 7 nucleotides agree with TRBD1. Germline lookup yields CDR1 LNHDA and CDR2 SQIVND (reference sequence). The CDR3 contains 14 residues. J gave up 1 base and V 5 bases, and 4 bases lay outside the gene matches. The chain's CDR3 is CASSVGQKNTEAFF. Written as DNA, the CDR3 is TGTGCCAGTAGTGTGGGACAGAAGAACACTGAAGCTTTCTTT.

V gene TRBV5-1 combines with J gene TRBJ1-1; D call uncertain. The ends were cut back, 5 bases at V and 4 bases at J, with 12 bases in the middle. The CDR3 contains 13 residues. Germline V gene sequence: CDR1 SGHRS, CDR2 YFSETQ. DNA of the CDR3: TGCGCCAGCAGAATCCTCGATGGCACTGAAGCTTTCTTT. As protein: CASRILDGTEAFF. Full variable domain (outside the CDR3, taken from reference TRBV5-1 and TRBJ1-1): KAGVTQTPRYLIKTRGQQVTLSCSPISGHRSVSWYQQTPGQGLQFLFEYFSETQRNKGNFPGRFSGRQFSNSRSEMNVSTLELGDSALYLCASRILDGTEAFFGQGTRLTVV.

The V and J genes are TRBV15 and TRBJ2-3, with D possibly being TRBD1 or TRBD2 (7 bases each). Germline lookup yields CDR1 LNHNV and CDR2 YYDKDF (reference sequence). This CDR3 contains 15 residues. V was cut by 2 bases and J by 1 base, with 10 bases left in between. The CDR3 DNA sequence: TGTGCCACCAGCAGACAGGGGGGGGGCACAGATACGCAGTATTTT. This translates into CATSRQGGGTDTQYF.

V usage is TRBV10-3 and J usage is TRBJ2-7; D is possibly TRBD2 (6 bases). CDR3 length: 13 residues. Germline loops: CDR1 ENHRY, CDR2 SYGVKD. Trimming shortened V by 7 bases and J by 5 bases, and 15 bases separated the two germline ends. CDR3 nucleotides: TGTGCCATCAATAGTGGTGCGGGGAACGAGCAGTACTTC. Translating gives CAINSGAGNEQYF.

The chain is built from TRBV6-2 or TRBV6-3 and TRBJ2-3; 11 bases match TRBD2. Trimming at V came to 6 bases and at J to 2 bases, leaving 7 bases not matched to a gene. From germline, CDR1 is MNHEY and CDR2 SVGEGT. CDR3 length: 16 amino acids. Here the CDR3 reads CASSPGTSGFTDTQYF. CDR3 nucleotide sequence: TGTGCCAGCAGCCCCGGGACTAGCGGTTTCACAGATACGCAGTATTTT.

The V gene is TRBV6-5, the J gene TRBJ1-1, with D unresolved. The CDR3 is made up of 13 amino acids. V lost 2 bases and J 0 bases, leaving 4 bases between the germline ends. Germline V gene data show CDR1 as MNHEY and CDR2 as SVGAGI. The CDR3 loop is CASSYTVNTEAFF. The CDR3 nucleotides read TGTGCCAGCAGTTACACAGTGAACACTGAAGCTTTCTTT.